These 19 T cell receptor beta chains came from one sample sequenced in a study of OX40 agonist ivuxolimab in advanced cancers. Produced via immunoSEQ multiplex PCR; TCRdb's table is partial and in-frame only. Among about 74,000 clones listed, approximately 81% were seen once. The source material was CD4+ or CD8+ T cells sorted from blood, sampled in a trial of the OX40 agonist ivuxolimab. Source of these receptors: an adult with an advanced solid tumor such as melanoma, head and neck, liver or kidney cancer.

J is TRBJ2-7 and V is TRBV7-2; the D is unclear. The CDR3 has 13 amino acids. Per germline, CDR1 SGHTA and CDR2 FQGNSA. V lost 4 bases and J 11 bases, leaving 18 bases between the germline ends. The DNA of the CDR3 is TGTGCCAGCAGCTCTGACCCGGAGAATAGGGAGTACTTC. Its protein product is CASSSDPENREYF.

The V gene is TRBV6-9, the J gene TRBJ2-7; TRBD1 agrees at 12 bases. V dropped 4 bases and J dropped 6; count of bases not matched to a gene: 7. The germline gives CDR1 MNHGY, CDR2 SVAAGI. This CDR3 region has 15 residues. CDR3 nucleotide sequence: TGTGCCAGCAGTTCCGCCGGGACAGGGGGCGGCGAGCAGTACTTC. Translated: CASSSAGTGGGEQYF.

This chain links TRBV9 with TRBJ2-3; either TRBD1 or TRBD2 may fit D (5 bases each). CDR3 length equals 15 residues. The germline V and J ends were trimmed by 5 bases and 2 bases, with 15 bases remaining between them. Germline CDR1 is SGDLS and CDR2 is YYNGEE. The CDR3 DNA reads as TGTGCCAGCAGTACTCGGGTCGGGGCCACAGATACGCAGTATTTT. Its protein is CASSTRVGATDTQYF.

The chain has TRBV5-6 and TRBJ1-6, with D uncertain. The V gene lost 2 bases and the J gene lost 0 bases, with 9 bases spanning the gap. This CDR3 has 16 residues. In germline, CDR1 is SGHDT, CDR2 YYEEEE. CDR3 coding DNA: TGTGCCAGCAGCTTCACCCGTAGCTCCTATAATTCACCCCTCCACTTT. Protein sequence: CASSFTRSSYNSPLHF.

The chain carries TRBV5-1 and TRBJ2-5, with 14 bases aligning to TRBD2. V lost 4 bases, J lost 4 bases, and 12 bases stayed unmatched. Per the germline V gene, CDR1 is SGHRS and CDR2 is YFSETQ. The CDR3 totals 18 residues. The CDR3 sequence: CASSRTGTSGGGRETQYF. For the CDR3, the DNA is TGCGCCAGCAGCAGAACCGGGACTAGCGGGGGAGGTAGAGAGACCCAGTACTTC.

The chain uses TRBV4-2 and TRBJ1-2, with 8 bases fitting TRBD1. From germline, CDR1 is LGHNA and CDR2 YNFKEQ. There are 17 residues in the CDR3. Trimming removed 0 bases from V and 2 bases from J; junction bases left unmatched: 8. CDR3 residues: CASSQDDRGHINYGYTF. CDR3 nucleotides: TGTGCCAGCAGCCAAGATGACAGGGGCCATATCAACTATGGCTACACCTTC.

This clone showed up just once. The chain couples TRBV6-5 to TRBJ2-4, with a tentative D call TRBD2 (6 bases). This CDR3 comprises 15 residues. Germline CDR1 is MNHEY and CDR2 is SVGAGI. The V end was cut by 0 bases, the J end by 6 bases, with 12 bases between. CDR3: CASSYSGGRANIQYF. CDR3 coding DNA: TGTGCCAGCAGTTACTCCGGGGGACGCGCAAACATTCAGTACTTC.

The rearrangement joins TRBV15 to TRBJ1-5; D is unclear. The ends were cut back, 6 bases at V and 1 base at J, with 13 bases in the middle. The germline V gene has CDR1 LNHNV and CDR2 YYDKDF (reference sequence). The CDR3 covers 15 residues. CDR3 sequence (DNA): TGTGCCACCAGTCTGGGCTCGGTAAGCAATCAGCCCCAGCATTTT. This codes for CATSLGSVSNQPQHF.

The chain carries TRBV2 and TRBJ1-5; D is possibly TRBD1 (6 bases). Trimming pared 6 bases from V and 6 bases from J, leaving 15 bases between. Germline V gene lookup returns CDR1 SNHLY and CDR2 FYNNEI. CDR3 length: 14 amino acids. The CDR3 is CASRRTGYGQPQHF. The CDR3 nucleotides are TGTGCCAGCAGACGAACAGGGTACGGTCAGCCCCAGCATTTT.

The chain employs TRBV5-4 and TRBJ2-5; D possibly corresponds to TRBD2 (5 bases). The germline CDR1 and CDR2 sequences are SGHNT and YYREEE (reference sequence). V was shortened by 3 bases and J by 3 bases, with 15 bases between the two germline ends. This CDR3 has 15 residues. The CDR3 bases are TGTGCCAGCAGCTCCGAGCGGAGAAGAGAAGAGACCCAGTACTTC. Translating gives CASSSERRREETQYF.

The rearrangement links TRBV18 to TRBJ2-7, with D possibly being TRBD1 or TRBD2 (5 bases each). The CDR3 runs to 12 residues. V lost 4 bases to trimming and J lost 4 bases, with 8 bases between them. The germline gives CDR1 KGHSH, CDR2 LQKENI. The chain's CDR3 is CASSLGEYEQYF. CDR3 bases: TGTGCCAGCTCACTGGGGGAATACGAGCAGTACTTC. Looking up the rest from reference TRBV18 and TRBJ2-7 gives the full variable domain: NAGVMQNPRHLVRRRGQEARLRCSPMKGHSHVYWYRQLPEEGLKFMVYLQKENIIDESGMPKERFSAEFPKEGPSILRIQQVVRGDSAAYFCASSLGEYEQYFGPGTRLTVT.

The chain has TRBV9 and TRBJ2-5; D is possibly TRBD2 (7 bases). The V and J ends lost 0 bases and 1 base respectively, with 16 bases between them. The CDR3 runs to 17 residues. Germline V gives CDR1 SGDLS, CDR2 YYNGEE. The DNA of the CDR3 is TGTGCCAGCAGCGTAGCCCCCGGGGGGCTAGCCCAAGAGACCCAGTACTTC. Amino acid sequence: CASSVAPGGLAQETQYF.

The chain recombines TRBV2 with TRBJ1-1; D gene unclear. CDR1 is SNHLY and CDR2 is FYNNEI in the germline V gene. The V end lost 4 bases, the J end lost 11 bases, and 11 bases lay between the germline ends. The CDR3 spans 11 residues. In DNA, the CDR3 is TGTGCCAGCAGTGTGAGACGTGGGGCTTTCTTT. It yields the protein CASSVRRGAFF.

The chain combines TRBV7-9 with TRBJ1-1, with D possibly matching TRBD1 (5 bases). Between the trimmed V and J ends, which lost 2 bases and 4 bases, there was a span of 17 bases. The germline gives CDR1 SEHNR, CDR2 FQNEAQ (reference sequence). The CDR3 totals 16 residues. The CDR3 protein is CASSLKGQGLGTEAFF. CDR3 sequence (DNA): TGTGCCAGCAGCTTAAAAGGGCAGGGCCTGGGCACTGAAGCTTTCTTT.

V usage is TRBV29-1 and J usage is TRBJ2-3; 9 positions agree with TRBD1. The germline gives CDR1 SQVTM, CDR2 ANQGSEA. V lost 5 bases and J lost 0; bases outside the gene matches: 3. This CDR3 spans 14 amino acids. CDR3 nucleotide sequence: TGCAGCGTTCGGACAGGGGCTAGCACAGATACGCAGTATTTT. As protein: CSVRTGASTDTQYF.

This chain links TRBV28 with TRBJ2-7, with TRBD1 identical over 10 bases. Per the germline V gene, CDR1 is MDHEN and CDR2 is SYDVKM. V trimming: 5 bases; J trimming: 3 bases; junction bases outside the gene matches: 4. The length of the CDR3 is 14 residues. For the CDR3, the DNA is TGTGCCAGCAGTATCCGGGACAGGGGCTACGAGCAGTACTTC. Encoded protein: CASSIRDRGYEQYF.

The chain employs TRBV19 and TRBJ2-2; 12 bases are a match to TRBD1. J gave up 3 bases and V 10 bases, and 18 bases lay outside the gene matches. The CDR3 contains 19 residues. The germline V gene encodes CDR1 LNHDA and CDR2 SQIVND (reference sequence). The CDR3 region has the DNA TGTGCCACCGCGTTCGCGGGACAGGGGGCGAGGGGGGACACCGGGGAGCTGTTTTTT. Encoded protein: CATAFAGQGARGDTGELFF.

This clone was seen a single time. V is TRBV7-6 and J is TRBJ1-1; D uncertain. Deletions cut 1 base from V and 4 bases from J, with 7 bases between. This CDR3 spans 13 amino acids. Germline CDR1 SGHVS, CDR2 FNYEAQ. The CDR3 loop is CASSLVEGTEAFF. CDR3 nucleotides: TGTGCCAGCAGCTTAGTCGAGGGCACTGAAGCTTTCTTT.

This chain links TRBV19 with TRBJ2-1, with D perhaps TRBD1 or TRBD2 (5 bases each). Trimming removed 3 bases at V and 4 bases at J, with 19 bases between. There are 17 residues in the CDR3. Germline V gives CDR1 LNHDA, CDR2 SQIVND (reference sequence). The chain's CDR3 is CASSMGRGRKIYNEQFF. The CDR3 region has the DNA TGTGCCAGTAGTATGGGCCGGGGCAGGAAAATTTACAATGAGCAGTTCTTC.